This T cell receptor (beta chain) was found in a study of cytomegalovirus exposure and HLA in healthy donors. This CDR3 contains 15 residues. Primers included in the PCR were 60 Vbeta and 13 Jbeta primers. Clones were sequenced by immunoSEQ multiplex PCR, and TCRdb holds only the in-frame ones, with some missing. Of 270,000 or so clones listed, nearly 95% are singletons. The source is a girl under 10 years old in good health and CMV-seronegative. J is TRBJ1-3 and V is TRBV21-1; whether TRBD1, the table's D call, matches the DNA was not checked. TRBV21-1 counts as a pseudogene. The sequenced sample consisted of PBMCs. As DNA, the CDR3 is TGTGCCAGCAGGAAACAGGCACCTCCCTTGTACACCATATATTTT. This gives the protein CASRKQAPPLYTIYF.